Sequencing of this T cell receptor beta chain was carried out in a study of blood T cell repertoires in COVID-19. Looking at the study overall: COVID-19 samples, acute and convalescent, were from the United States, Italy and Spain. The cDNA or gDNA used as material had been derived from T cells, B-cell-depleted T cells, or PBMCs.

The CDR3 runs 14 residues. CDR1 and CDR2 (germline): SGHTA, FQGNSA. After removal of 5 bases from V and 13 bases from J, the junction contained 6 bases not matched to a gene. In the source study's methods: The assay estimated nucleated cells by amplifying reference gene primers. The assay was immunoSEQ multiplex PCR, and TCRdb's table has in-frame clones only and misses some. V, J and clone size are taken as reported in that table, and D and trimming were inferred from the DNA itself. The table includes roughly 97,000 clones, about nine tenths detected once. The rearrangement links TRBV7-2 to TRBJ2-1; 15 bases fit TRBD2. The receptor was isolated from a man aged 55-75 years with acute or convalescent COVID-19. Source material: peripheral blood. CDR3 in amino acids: CASSRGLAGGSQFF. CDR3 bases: TGTGCCAGCAGCCGGGGACTAGCGGGGGGTAGTCAGTTCTTC.